Below, one T cell receptor (beta chain) is given with its context. This clone's antigen is unknown. Base quality data are lacking; no much larger clone is found one base away. The library was produced with the immunoSEQ multiplex PCR assay. For TCR sequencing, RNA was extracted from every sample and reverse transcribed into cDNA to serve as template. First-strand cDNA was synthesized using SuperScript III with a 2:1 mix of oligo-dT and random hexamers. A synthetic immune receptor repertoire was used to assess amplification bias, and residual bias was removed computationally. As for how the authors treated the data: Raw reads were preprocessed to remove errors, and CDR3 was defined by IMGT conventions from the conserved cysteine to phenylalanine. Clonality was computed by normalizing Shannon entropy by log2 of the number of productive unique TCRs and subtracting the result from 1. CD4 or CD8 identity of scalp clones was inferred by cross-referencing scalp TCRbeta sequences with sorted blood CD4 and CD8 repertoires. As stored in TCRdb, this immuneACCESS dataset retains in-frame rearrangements with V and J assigned. A fraction of the clones does not appear; measured against another copy, unresolved V genes explain less than half of the discrepancy, and the remainder lacks a known reason. D and trimming were read from the DNA, whereas the V and J calls and clone size are those reported in that table. This sample gives around 110,000 clones in total; roughly 84% of them show up just once. About 24% of the sample is held by the ten biggest clonotypes.

CDR1 and CDR2 are drawn from the germline V gene: SGHTA, FQGNSA. Reading from cysteine to phenylalanine, the CDR3 counts 15 amino acids. Only CDR3 DNA is held: 45 bases, read in frame from base 1. V trim: 3 bases; J trim: 0 bases; unmatched bases: 5. The sample originates from a study of CD8+ T cells in alopecia areata (dated by TCRdb to 2016 to 2019). Regarding the research as a whole: Treated patients were enrolled in an open-label pilot trial of oral tofacitinib at 5 to 10 mg twice daily for moderate-to-severe alopecia areata. Amplification of TCRbeta CDR3 regions was done by immunoSEQ multiplex PCR using 35 Vbeta forward primers and 13 Jbeta reverse primers. In treated patients, disease severity was measured using the SALT score, which gives the percentage of scalp surface area affected. The study used high-throughput TCRbeta sequencing to examine T cell clonal expansion in alopecia areata, in both the C3H/HeJ mouse model and human patients. Patients stayed on tofacitinib for 6 to 18 months and then had 6 months of follow-up off drug so that delayed response and recurrence could be assessed. RNA came from the PAXgene miRNA kit for fixed scalp, the miRNeasy kit for PBMCs, and the RNeasy kit for mouse skin. Tofacitinib-treated patients had biopsies at baseline and at 4 and 24 weeks of treatment, with a later scalp biopsy in several patients. Scalp clonality was compared among normal scalp (n=4), patchy alopecia areata scalp (n=8), and alopecia totalis/universalis scalp (n=8). On the human side, TCRbeta sequencing was run on scalp tissue and on sorted CD4+ and CD8+ peripheral blood T cells from healthy controls and from alopecia areata patients with either patchy or totalis/universalis disease. The investigation overall reported the following: Compared with normal scalp, lesional scalp, particularly in alopecia totalis/universalis, had higher clonality and more expanded CD8+ clones, which suggests antigenic drive. Shared TCR sequences between patients were less evident than in mice, which may be partly attributable to HLA diversity in the patient population. Scalp clonality and the number of expanded CD8+ clones among the top 100 scalp clones were significantly decreased by tofacitinib. Unlike mouse skin, which is dominated by gammadelta T cells, normal human skin has resident alphabeta T cells that are also sequenced, and this complicates analysis of the scalp TCR repertoire. Many expanded lesional clones were found to persist in scalp and blood during tofacitinib treatment, and relapse after treatment cessation may be partly explained by this persistence. Because the treated cohort was small and had only one nonresponder, larger studies are needed to examine links between baseline CD8+ expansion and response.

The sample's time point label, decoded: 20 to 30 weeks on oral tofacitinib. What this sample's treatment or condition label stands for: oral pan-JAK inhibitor, 5-10 mg twice daily. Lesional scalp punch biopsies and peripheral blood were obtained from alopecia areata patients. PBMCs were isolated by density centrifugation and stained for CD3, CD4 and CD8, and CD4+ and CD8+ T cells were sorted on a FACSAria. The chain is assembled from TRBV7-2 and TRBJ2-7; 7 bases in between match TRBD2. The TCR originated in a human donor with alopecia areata. Material: CD8+ T cells sorted from blood, obtained at week 24, from a patient treated with tofacitinib. In nucleotides, the sequence is TGTGCCAGCAGCTTCGGACTAGGTCGCTCCTACGAGCAGTACTTC. The translation is CASSFGLGRSYEQYF.